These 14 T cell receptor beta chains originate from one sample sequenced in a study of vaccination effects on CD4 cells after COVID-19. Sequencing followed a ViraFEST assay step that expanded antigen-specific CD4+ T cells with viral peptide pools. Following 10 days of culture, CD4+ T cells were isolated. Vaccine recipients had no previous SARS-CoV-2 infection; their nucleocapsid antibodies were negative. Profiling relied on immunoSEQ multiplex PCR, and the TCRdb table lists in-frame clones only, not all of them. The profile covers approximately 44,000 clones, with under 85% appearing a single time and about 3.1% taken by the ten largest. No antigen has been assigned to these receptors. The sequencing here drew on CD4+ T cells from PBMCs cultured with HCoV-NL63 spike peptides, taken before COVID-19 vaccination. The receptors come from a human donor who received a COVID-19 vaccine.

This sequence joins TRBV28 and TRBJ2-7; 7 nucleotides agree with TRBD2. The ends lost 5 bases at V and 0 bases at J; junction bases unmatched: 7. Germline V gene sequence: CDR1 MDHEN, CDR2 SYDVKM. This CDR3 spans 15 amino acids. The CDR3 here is CASSSGARVSYEQYV. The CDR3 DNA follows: TGTGCCAGCAGTAGCGGGGCTAGGGTCTCCTACGAGCAGTACGTC.

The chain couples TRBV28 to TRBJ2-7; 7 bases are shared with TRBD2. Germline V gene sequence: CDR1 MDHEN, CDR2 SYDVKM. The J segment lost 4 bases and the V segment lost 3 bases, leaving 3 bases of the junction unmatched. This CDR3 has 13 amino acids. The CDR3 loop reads CASSFAGAYEQYV. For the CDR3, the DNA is TGTGCCAGCAGTTTCGCGGGAGCATACGAGCAGTACGTC.

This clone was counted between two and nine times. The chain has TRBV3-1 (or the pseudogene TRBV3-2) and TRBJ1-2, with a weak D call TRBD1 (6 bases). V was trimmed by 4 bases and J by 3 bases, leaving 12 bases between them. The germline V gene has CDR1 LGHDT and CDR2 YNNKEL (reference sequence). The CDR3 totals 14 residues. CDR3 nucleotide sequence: TGTGCCAGCAGCCCCCAGGGGATCGACTATGGCTACACCTTC. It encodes CASSPQGIDYGYTF.

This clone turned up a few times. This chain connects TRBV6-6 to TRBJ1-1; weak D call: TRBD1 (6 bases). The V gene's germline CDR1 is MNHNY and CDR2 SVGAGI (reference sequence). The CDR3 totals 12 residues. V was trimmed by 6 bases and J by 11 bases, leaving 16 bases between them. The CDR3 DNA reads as TGTGCCAGCAGCTACACAGGGATCGGGGCTTTCTTT. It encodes CASSYTGIGAFF.

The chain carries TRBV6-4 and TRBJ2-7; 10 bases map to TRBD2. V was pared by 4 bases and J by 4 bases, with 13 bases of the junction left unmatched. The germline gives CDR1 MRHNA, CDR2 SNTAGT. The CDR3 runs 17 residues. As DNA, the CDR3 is TGTGCCAGCAGTGGAATCTCCTTAGCGGGGGGCGGGTACGAGCAGTACGTC. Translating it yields CASSGISLAGGGYEQYV.

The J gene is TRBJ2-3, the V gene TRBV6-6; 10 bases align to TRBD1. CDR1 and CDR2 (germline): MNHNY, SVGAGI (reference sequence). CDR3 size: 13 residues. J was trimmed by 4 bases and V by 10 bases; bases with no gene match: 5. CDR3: CATGTGDSDTQYF. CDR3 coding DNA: TGTGCCACCGGGACAGGGGATTCAGATACGCAGTATTTT.

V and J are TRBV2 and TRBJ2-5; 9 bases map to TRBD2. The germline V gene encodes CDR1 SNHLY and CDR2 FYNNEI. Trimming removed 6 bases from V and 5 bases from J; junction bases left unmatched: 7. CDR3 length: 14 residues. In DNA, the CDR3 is TGTGCCAGCAGGGTCGCGGGGGGGCAGGAGACCCAGTACTTC. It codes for CASRVAGGQETQYF.

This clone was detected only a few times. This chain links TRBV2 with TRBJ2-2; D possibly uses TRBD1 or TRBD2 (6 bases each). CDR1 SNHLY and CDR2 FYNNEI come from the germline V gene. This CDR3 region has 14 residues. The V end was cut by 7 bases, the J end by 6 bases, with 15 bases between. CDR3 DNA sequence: TGTGCCAGCAACGGGGGCGCGAAGGCCGGGGAGCTGTTTTTT. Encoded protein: CASNGGAKAGELFF.

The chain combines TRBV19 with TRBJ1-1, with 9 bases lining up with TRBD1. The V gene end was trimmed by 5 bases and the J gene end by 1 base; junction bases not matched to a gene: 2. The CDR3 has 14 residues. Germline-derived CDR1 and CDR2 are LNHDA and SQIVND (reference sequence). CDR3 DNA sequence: TGTGCCAGTAGTCCGGACAGGGGGAACACTGAAGCTTTCTTT. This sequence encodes CASSPDRGNTEAFF.

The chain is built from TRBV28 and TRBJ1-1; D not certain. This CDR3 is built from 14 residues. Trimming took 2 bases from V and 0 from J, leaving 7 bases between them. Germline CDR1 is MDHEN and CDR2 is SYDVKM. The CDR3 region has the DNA TGTGCCAGCAGTTTAGTGGCGGTGAACACTGAAGCTTTCTTT. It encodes CASSLVAVNTEAFF.

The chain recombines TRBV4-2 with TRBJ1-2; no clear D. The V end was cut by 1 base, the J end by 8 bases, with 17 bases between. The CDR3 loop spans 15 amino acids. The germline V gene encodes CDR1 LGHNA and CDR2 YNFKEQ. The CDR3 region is CASSQGWQLLRGYTF. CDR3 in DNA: TGTGCCAGCAGCCAAGGGTGGCAGCTCCTCCGCGGCTACACCTTC.

This CDR3 reads CASSFRQVNSPLHF. CDR3 sequence (DNA): TGTGCCAGCAGCTTCCGACAGGTTAATTCACCCCTCCACTTT. J is TRBJ1-6 and V is TRBV5-6; possible D gene TRBD1, 6 bases. Trimming removed 2 bases from V and 6 bases from J, with 9 bases in between. There are 14 residues in the CDR3. Germline lookup yields CDR1 SGHDT and CDR2 YYEEEE.

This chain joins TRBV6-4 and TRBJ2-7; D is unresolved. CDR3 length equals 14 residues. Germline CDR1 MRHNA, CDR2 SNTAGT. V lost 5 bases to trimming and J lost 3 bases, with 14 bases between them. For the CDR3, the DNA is TGTGCCAGCAGTAAGAACAGCCGGTGCTACGAGCAGTACGTC. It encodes CASSKNSRCYEQYV.

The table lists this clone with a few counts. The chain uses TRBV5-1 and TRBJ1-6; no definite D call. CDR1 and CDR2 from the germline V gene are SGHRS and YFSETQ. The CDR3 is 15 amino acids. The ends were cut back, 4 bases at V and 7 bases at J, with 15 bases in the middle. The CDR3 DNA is TGCGCCAGCAGCCCGGAACTGACCCTCAATTCACCCCTCCACTTT. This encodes CASSPELTLNSPLHF.